The TCR beta chain described here comes from a study of shared clonotypes between healthy human individuals (TCRdb year 2020). Study-level background: A couple of women and a few men aged 18 to 49 years were included in the cohort. For each donor, CD4 naive and CD4 memory were each given three plates, CD8 naive was given two plates, and CD8 memory was given one plate. To estimate repertoire size and how much clonotypes are shared between individuals, the study performed deep sequencing of blood TCR repertoires from roughly five healthy adults. Different laboratories and diverse techniques were used to prepare libraries and sequence TCR repertoires, to increase sequencing depth and limit assay-specific biases. Per donor, leukapheresis produced somewhere between about 0.9 and 9 billion PBMCs.

The CDR3 measures 14 amino acids from cysteine to phenylalanine. CDR3 DNA is the only sequence kept; it has 42 bases, read in frame from the first base. Reading the germline V gene gives CDR1 MGHRA and CDR2 YSYEKL. V is reduced by 0 bases and J by 8 bases, leaving a spacing of 11 bases between them. A note on this clone: Its antigen is unknown. The input lacks base qualities; no much larger clone sits a single base away.

Results and caveats for the whole study, not just this receptor: Sampling was restricted to blood, and TCR repertoires in tissues likely differ from the TCR repertoires found in blood. Incomplete sequencing was indicated by rarefaction of sorted-subset datasets, despite the large sequencing depth. Compared with non-shared clonotypes, clonotypes shared by all four sorted-subset donors had higher generation probabilities. Naive subsets generally had larger estimated clonotype richness than memory subsets did. When several donors were compared, the shared fraction of clonotypes was around 5% for naive CD4, roughly 3.3% for naive CD8, more than 2% for memory CD4, and roughly 0.43% for memory CD8. The small number of donors limited the genetic and exposure-history diversity represented. Pairwise subsampling led to the expectation that sequencing depth would affect the degree of clonotype sharing among donors.

Healthy HIV-negative adults with no recently reported acute infections or vaccinations were included as donors. Every donor was a Caucasian adult residing in Nashville, Tennessee, USA. CD4+ T cells were enriched through magnetic negative selection, after which naive cells were positively selected on CD45RA and the remaining negative fraction served as the memory subset. After blood collection by leukapheresis, PBMCs were isolated using Ficoll-Histopaque density gradient centrifugation and then cryopreserved in the vapor phase of liquid nitrogen. Purity and quantity of every magnetically sorted T cell population were checked by analytical flow cytometry. From each sorted fraction, genomic DNA was isolated and quantified by UV absorbance on a Nanodrop 2000c. TCR CDR3 regions were amplified from genomic DNA by multiplex PCR using the deep immunoSEQ assay. Extracted genomic DNA from each cell subset was spread evenly across all wells of several immunoSEQ 96-well plates, with each plate serving as a replicate. For sorted subsets, each replicate PCR was loaded with 200 ng genomic DNA, equivalent to 30,000 or so T cell genomes. Purified libraries were measured with a Qubit 3.0 fluorometer, size-checked on a Bioanalyzer 2100, and measured again with the KAPA Library Quantification kit. Every immunoSEQ 96-well plate was sequenced on a separate single-read 150-cycle Illumina NextSeq 550 flow cell. Processing in the source paper ran as follows. Because only junctional sequences without quality scores were contained in the immunoSEQ output, filtering matching that applied to full-length reads could not be performed. Sequences were annotated with PyIR, a Python wrapper for IgBLAST v1.9, and V/J genes and CDR3 were assigned using IMGT germline references. Reads with weak V/J assignments (E-value above 1e-6), missing CDR3, stop codons, out-of-frame junctions, or ambiguous translated residues were removed. V3J clonotypes were defined as sequences sharing the same inferred V gene, J gene, and CDR3 amino acid sequence. Percentage overlap between repertoires was calculated by dividing the number of shared unique clonotypes by the size of the smaller repertoire. Three approaches were used to assess repertoire richness: RTK rarefaction, the Chao1 estimator, and Recon v2.1 estimates of unobserved clonotypes. Generation probabilities were computed with OLGA for all TCRbeta clonotypes obtained by the gDNA method from several donors. In its TCRdb copy, this immuneACCESS table keeps in-frame sequences only and misses some clones. Where compared with another copy, unresolved V genes explain less than half of these, and the others have no known cause. That table furnishes V, J and clone size, whereas the DNA furnished D and trimming. Recorded for this sample are more than 2 million clones; 90% to 95% of them occurred a single time. The ten largest clones represent under 0.15% of the sample.

Material: naive CD4+ T cells sorted from blood. The sample's cell subset or site label, decoded: CD45RA+ positively selected. The chain is assembled from TRBV4-1 and TRBJ2-1; a tentative D match to TRBD1 spans 5 bases. This TCR came from a man between 18 and 35 years old in good health. The CDR3 has the sequence CASSQDQGADEQFF. Read as DNA, the sequence is TGCGCCAGCAGCCAAGATCAAGGGGCGGATGAGCAGTTCTTC.